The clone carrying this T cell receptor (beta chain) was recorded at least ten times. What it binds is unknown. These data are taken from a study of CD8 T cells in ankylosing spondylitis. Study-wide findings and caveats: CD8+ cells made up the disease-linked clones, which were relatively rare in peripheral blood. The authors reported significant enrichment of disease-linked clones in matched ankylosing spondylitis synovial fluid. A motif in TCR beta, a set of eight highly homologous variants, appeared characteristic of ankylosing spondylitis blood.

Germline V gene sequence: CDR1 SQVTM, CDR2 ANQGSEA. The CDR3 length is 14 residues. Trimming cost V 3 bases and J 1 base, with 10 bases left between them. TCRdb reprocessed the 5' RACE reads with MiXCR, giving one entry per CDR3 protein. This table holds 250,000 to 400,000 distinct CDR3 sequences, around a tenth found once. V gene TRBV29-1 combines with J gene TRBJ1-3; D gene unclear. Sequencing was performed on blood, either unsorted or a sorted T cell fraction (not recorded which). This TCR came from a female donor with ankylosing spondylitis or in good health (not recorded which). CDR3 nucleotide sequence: TGCAGCGTTGATGCAGGCGCGTCTGGAAACACCATATATTTT. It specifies CSVDAGASGNTIYF.